This is a list of T cell receptor beta chains from one sample in a study of blood T cell repertoires in COVID-19. The protocol was immunoSEQ multiplex PCR, while the TCRdb copy is restricted to in-frame clones and leaves out a portion. The profile shows 150,000 to 160,000 clones, about four fifths of them singletons. Sequencing was carried out using peripheral blood. All receptors derive from a man aged 55 to 70 with acute or convalescent COVID-19. Both conserved end residues are part of each CDR3. The order of the fields is J gene, V gene, D gene, CDR3 length, clone size, CDR3 DNA, CDR3 protein. The D gene is left open where the match is weak. Part of the rows lack a size; the others show once, few, many or a class for expanded clones.

J: TRBJ1-4; V: TRBV10-3; D: NA; length: 13; size: NA; DNA: TGTGCCACCGGCAGGAACACTAATGAAAAACTGTTTTTT; CDR3: CATGRNTNEKLFF
J: TRBJ1-4; V: TRBV19; D: NA; length: 15; size: NA; DNA: TGTGCCAGTAGTGCGGGGACTGGGGGTAATGAAAAACTGTTTTTT; CDR3: CASSAGTGGNEKLFF
J: TRBJ1-5; V: TRBV19; D: NA; length: 15; size: NA; DNA: TGTGCCAGTAGTCCAAACCAGGGGAGCAATCAGCCCCAGCATTTT; CDR3: CASSPNQGSNQPQHF
J: TRBJ1-6; V: TRBV19; D: NA; length: 15; size: NA; DNA: TGTGCCAGTAGTCCCATCGACAGCCGTAATTCACCCCTCCACTTT; CDR3: CASSPIDSRNSPLHF
J: TRBJ2-1; V: TRBV19; D: TRBD2; length: 15; size: NA; DNA: TGTGCCAGTAGTCCCGGGACTAGCGGGGCAAATGAGCAGTTCTTC; CDR3: CASSPGTSGANEQFF
J: TRBJ2-5; V: TRBV12-5; D: TRBD1; length: 13; size: once; DNA: TGTGCTAGTGGCCCAGGGGGATTGGGGACCCAGTACTTC; CDR3: CASGPGGLGTQYF
J: TRBJ1-4; V: TRBV7-2; D: NA; length: 15; size: NA; DNA: TGTGCCAGCAGAGCAACCGGGTTTTCTAATGAAAAACTGTTTTTT; CDR3: CASRATGFSNEKLFF
J: TRBJ2-5; V: TRBV5-4; D: NA; length: 15; size: NA; DNA: TGTGCCAGCAGCTCCACAGGTTTACGGGAAGAGACCCAGTACTTC; CDR3: CASSSTGLREETQYF
J: TRBJ1-2; V: TRBV18; D: NA; length: 14; size: NA; DNA: TGTGCCAGCTCACCCCGACAGGTGGGCAATGACTACACCTTC; CDR3: CASSPRQVGNDYTF
J: TRBJ2-7; V: TRBV7-8; D: NA; length: 13; size: NA; DNA: TGTGCCAGCAGCCGGGGTGGGAGATACGAGCAGTACTTC; CDR3: CASSRGGRYEQYF
J: TRBJ2-3; V: TRBV7-2; D: TRBD2; length: 19; size: NA; DNA: TGTGCCAGCAGCTTAGATAGAATAAGCGGGGGGACTAGCACAGATACGCAGTATTTT; CDR3: CASSLDRISGGTSTDTQYF
J: TRBJ2-1; V: TRBV19; D: NA; length: 12; size: NA; DNA: TGTGCCAGTAGCCCCCCCAACAATGAGCAGTTCTTC; CDR3: CASSPPNNEQFF
J: TRBJ2-7; V: TRBV6-6; D: TRBD1; length: 14; size: few; DNA: TGTGCCAGCGAACTGCTACAGGGGGCGAAAGAGCAGTACTTC; CDR3: CASELLQGAKEQYF
J: TRBJ1-2; V: TRBV6-5; D: NA; length: 14; size: NA; DNA: TGTGCCAGCAGTTACGGGGCAGAGAACTATGGCTACACCTTC; CDR3: CASSYGAENYGYTF
J: TRBJ1-3; V: TRBV13; D: NA; length: 17; size: NA; DNA: TGTGCCAGCAGCTTAGGTAGTCTACCGAGCTCTGGAAACACCATATATTTT; CDR3: CASSLGSLPSSGNTIYF
J: TRBJ1-2; V: TRBV20-1; D: NA; length: 11; size: NA; DNA: TGCAGTGCCCCCGGCAGGTGGGGCTACACCTTC; CDR3: CSAPGRWGYTF